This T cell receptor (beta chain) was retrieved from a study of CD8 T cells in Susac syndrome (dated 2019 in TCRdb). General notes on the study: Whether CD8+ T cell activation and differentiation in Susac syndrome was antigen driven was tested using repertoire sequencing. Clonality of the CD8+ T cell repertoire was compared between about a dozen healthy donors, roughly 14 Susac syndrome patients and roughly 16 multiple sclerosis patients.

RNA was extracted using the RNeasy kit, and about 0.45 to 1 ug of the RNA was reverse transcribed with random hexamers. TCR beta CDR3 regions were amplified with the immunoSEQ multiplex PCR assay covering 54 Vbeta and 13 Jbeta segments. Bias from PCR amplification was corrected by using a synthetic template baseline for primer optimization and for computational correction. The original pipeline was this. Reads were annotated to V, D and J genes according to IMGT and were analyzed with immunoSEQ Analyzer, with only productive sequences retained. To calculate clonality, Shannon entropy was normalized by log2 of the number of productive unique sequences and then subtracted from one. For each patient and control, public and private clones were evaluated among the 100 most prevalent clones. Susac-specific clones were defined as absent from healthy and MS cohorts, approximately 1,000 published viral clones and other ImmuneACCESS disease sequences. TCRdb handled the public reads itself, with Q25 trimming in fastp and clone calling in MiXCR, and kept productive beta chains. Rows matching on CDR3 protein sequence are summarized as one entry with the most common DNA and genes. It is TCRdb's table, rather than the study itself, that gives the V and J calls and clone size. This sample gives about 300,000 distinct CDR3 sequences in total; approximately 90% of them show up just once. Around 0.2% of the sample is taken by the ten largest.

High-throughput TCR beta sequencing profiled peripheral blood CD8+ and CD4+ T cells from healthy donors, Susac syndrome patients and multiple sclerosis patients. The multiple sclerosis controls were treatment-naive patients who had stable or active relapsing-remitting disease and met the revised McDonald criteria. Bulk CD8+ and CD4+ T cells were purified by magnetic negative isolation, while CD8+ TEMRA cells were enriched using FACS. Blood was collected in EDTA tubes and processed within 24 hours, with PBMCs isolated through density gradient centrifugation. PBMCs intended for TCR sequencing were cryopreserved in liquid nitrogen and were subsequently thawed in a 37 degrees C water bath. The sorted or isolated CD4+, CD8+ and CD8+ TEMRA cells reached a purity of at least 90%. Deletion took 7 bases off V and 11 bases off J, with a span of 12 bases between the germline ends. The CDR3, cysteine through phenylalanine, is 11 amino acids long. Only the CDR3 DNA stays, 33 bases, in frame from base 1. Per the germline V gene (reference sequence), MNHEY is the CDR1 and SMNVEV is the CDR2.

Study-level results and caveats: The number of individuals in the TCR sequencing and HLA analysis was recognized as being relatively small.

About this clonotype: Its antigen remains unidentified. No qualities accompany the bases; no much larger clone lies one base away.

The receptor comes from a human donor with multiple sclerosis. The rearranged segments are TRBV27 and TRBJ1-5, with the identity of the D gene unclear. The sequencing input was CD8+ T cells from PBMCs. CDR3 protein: CASTLLATQHF. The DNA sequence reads TGTGCCAGCACCCTCCTAGCGACCCAGCATTTT.